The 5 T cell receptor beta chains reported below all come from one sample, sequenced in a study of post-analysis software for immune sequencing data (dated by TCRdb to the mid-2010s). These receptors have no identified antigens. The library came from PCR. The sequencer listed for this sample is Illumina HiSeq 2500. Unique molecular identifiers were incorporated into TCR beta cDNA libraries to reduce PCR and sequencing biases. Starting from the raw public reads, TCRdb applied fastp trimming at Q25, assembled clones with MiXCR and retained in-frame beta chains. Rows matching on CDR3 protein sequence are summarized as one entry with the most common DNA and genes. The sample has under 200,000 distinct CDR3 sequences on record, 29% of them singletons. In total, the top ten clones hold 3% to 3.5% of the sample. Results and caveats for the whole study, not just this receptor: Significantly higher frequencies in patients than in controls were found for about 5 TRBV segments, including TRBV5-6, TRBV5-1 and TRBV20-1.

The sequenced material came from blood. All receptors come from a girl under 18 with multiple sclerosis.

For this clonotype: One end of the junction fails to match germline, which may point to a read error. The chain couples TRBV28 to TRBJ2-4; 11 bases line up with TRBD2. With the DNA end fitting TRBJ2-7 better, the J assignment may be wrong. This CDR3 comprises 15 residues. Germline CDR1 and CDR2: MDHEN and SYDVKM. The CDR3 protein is CTSSPLAGVRNEQYF. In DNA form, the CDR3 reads TGTACCAGCAGTCCACTAGCGGGAGTACGTAACGAGCAGTACTTC.

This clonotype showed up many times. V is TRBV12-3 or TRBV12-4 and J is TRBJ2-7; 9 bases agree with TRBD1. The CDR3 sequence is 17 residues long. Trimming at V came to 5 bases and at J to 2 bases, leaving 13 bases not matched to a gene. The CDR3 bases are TGTGCCAGCAGTCCCAAAGCAGGGACAGGGTCGGCCTACGAGCAGTACTTC. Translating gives CASSPKAGTGSAYEQYF.

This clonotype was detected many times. The CDR3 DNA is TGTGCCATCCGGGGACTAGCTCTACCCGATACGCAGTATTTT. This sequence encodes CAIRGLALPDTQYF. The chain recombines TRBV7-2 with TRBJ2-3, with 9 bases that match TRBD2. J was trimmed by 6 bases and V by 10 bases; bases with no gene match: 11. There are 14 residues in the CDR3. Germline values: CDR1 SGHTA, CDR2 FQGNSA.

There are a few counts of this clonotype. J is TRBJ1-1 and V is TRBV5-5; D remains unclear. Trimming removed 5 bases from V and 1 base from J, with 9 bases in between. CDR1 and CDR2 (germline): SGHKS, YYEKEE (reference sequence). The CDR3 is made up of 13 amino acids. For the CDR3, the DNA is TGTGCCAGCAGTCCGGACTGGAACACTGAAGCTTTCTTT. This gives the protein CASSPDWNTEAFF.

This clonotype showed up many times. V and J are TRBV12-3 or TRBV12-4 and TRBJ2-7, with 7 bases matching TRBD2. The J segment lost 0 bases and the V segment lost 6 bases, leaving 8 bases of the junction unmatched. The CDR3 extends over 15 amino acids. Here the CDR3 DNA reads TGTGCCAGCAGACCCGGAAAGCGGGGCTCCTACGAGCAGTACTTC. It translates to CASRPGKRGSYEQYF.